The entry below gives a single T cell receptor (beta chain) sequence along with its context. The data derive from a study of blood T cell repertoires in COVID-19. Assay used: immunoSEQ multiplex PCR; TCRdb lists only in-frame clones, some missing. The sample yields about 270,000 clones, 86% seen once. This receptor was obtained from a middle-aged man who had recovered from COVID-19. The sequenced sample consisted of peripheral blood.

The CDR3 coding sequence is TGTGCCAGCAGCACTACCGGGACTAGCGGGGACGGAGATACGCAGTATTTT. Translation: CASSTTGTSGDGDTQYF. The rearrangement joins TRBV21-1 to TRBJ2-3; TRBD2, the table's D call, was not compared with the DNA. TRBV21-1 corresponds to a pseudogene. The CDR3 runs 17 residues.